Following are 11 T cell receptor beta chains from one sample sequenced in a study of response to subunit inactivated influenza vaccine. MiXCR, run by TCRdb on the RT-PCR reads, gives a single entry per CDR3 protein. The sample gives roughly 460,000 distinct CDR3 sequences, about 10% of which show up once; 10% to 15% is in the top ten. Sequencing was performed on PBMCs from blood, taken more than 35 days after vaccination. The receptors were gathered from a man between 50 and 59 years old who received an inactivated influenza vaccine.

The J gene is TRBJ1-5, the V gene TRBV5-1, with D possibly TRBD1 on 6 matching bases. The V and J ends lost 0 bases and 4 bases respectively, with 11 bases between them. Germline lookup yields CDR1 SGHRS and CDR2 YFSETQ. CDR3 length: 15 residues. The DNA of the CDR3 is TGCGCCAGCAGCTTGGCCGGGGGCCGAAATCAGCCCCAGCATTTT. It is translated as CASSLAGGRNQPQHF.

The chain carries TRBV6-2 or TRBV6-3 and TRBJ2-5; 13 nucleotides agree with TRBD2. The CDR3 is 17 amino acids. CDR1 and CDR2 from the germline V gene are MNHEY and SVGEGT. After removal of 2 bases from V and 4 bases from J, the junction contained 7 bases not matched to a gene. The CDR3 here is CASSYGTSGGAGETQYF. The CDR3 DNA sequence: TGTGCCAGCAGTTACGGAACTAGCGGGGGGGCAGGAGAGACCCAGTACTTC.

This clonotype was observed a handful of times. J is TRBJ2-7 and V is TRBV6-5; D gene unclear. This CDR3 is built from 10 residues. Trimming shortened V by 8 bases and J by 3 bases, and 5 bases separated the two germline ends. Germline V gives CDR1 MNHEY, CDR2 SVGAGI. CDR3 sequence (DNA): TGTGCCAGCGGGTACTACGAGCAGTACTTC. Its protein product is CASGYYEQYF.

This clonotype appeared many times. The rearrangement joins TRBV10-3 to TRBJ2-2; 7 nucleotides align to TRBD1. Germline CDR1 and CDR2: ENHRY and SYGVKD. The CDR3 consists of 15 residues. The trim removed 2 bases at V and 5 bases at J, leaving 5 bases unmatched. The chain's CDR3 is CAISEPGTATGELFF. CDR3 DNA: TGTGCCATCAGTGAGCCCGGGACAGCTACCGGGGAGCTGTTTTTT.

To note about this clonotype: Just one base apart from a much larger clone, this may be a read error. The chain has TRBV12-3 or TRBV12-4 and TRBJ2-2, with D perhaps given as TRBD1 or TRBD2 (5 bases each). The CDR3 length is 16 residues. Here the CDR3 DNA reads TGTGCCAGCAGAAACCGGTGGGGGTCGAACATCGGGGAGCTGTTTTTT. This gives the protein CASRNRWGSNIGELFF.

This chain links TRBV7-9 with TRBJ2-7, with 8 nucleotides matching TRBD1. Germline V gene sequence: CDR1 SEHNR, CDR2 FQNEAQ (reference sequence). Trimming removed 5 bases from V and 4 bases from J; junction bases left unmatched: 7. The CDR3 is 14 amino acids. This CDR3 is CASSQTGAGYEQYF. CDR3 in DNA: TGTGCCAGCAGCCAGACAGGGGCAGGTTACGAGCAGTACTTC.

The chain recombines TRBV6-5 with TRBJ2-4, with D perhaps being TRBD1 or TRBD2 (5 bases each). The CDR3 is 16 residues long. The germline V gene encodes CDR1 MNHEY and CDR2 SVGAGI. Trimming removed 2 bases at V and 0 bases at J, with 11 bases between. The CDR3 region is CASSYLRGKAKNIQYF. CDR3 DNA: TGTGCCAGCAGTTACCTGAGGGGAAAAGCCAAAAACATTCAGTACTTC.

The CDR3 nucleotides are TGCGCCAGCAGCTTGGGCGCGGGAAACACAGATACGCAGTATTTT. Translated, it gives CASSLGAGNTDTQYF. This chain connects TRBV5-1 to TRBJ2-3; a weak D match, TRBD2 (6 bases). This CDR3 spans 15 amino acids. CDR1 and CDR2 (germline): SGHRS, YFSETQ. Trimming removed 0 bases at V and 2 bases at J, with 10 bases between.

This clonotype was recorded at least ten times. The J gene is TRBJ2-1, the V gene TRBV6-5; unclear D gene. Trimming took off 8 bases at V and 5 bases at J, with 10 bases between the two ends. In germline, CDR1 is MNHEY, CDR2 SVGAGI. CDR3 size: 12 residues. The CDR3 DNA is TGTGCCAGCCAGGCGCTGGACAATGAGCAGTTCTTC. Encoded protein: CASQALDNEQFF.

This clonotype was observed a handful of times. This chain uses TRBV20-1 with TRBJ2-7; 11 bases map to TRBD2. CDR1 and CDR2 from the germline V gene are DFQATT and SNEGSKA (reference sequence). The CDR3 consists of 14 residues. The J segment lost 6 bases and the V segment lost 3 bases, leaving 7 bases of the junction unmatched. The CDR3 sequence: CSARGTSGGGEQYF. The CDR3 DNA is TGCAGTGCTAGGGGCACTAGCGGGGGAGGCGAGCAGTACTTC.

This sequence joins TRBV7-2 and TRBJ2-7; 14 nucleotides align to TRBD2. CDR3 length: 16 residues. The germline V gene has CDR1 SGHTA and CDR2 FQGNSA. With V trimmed by 4 bases and J by 1 base, 3 bases remained unmatched. The CDR3 region has the DNA TGTGCCAGCAGCTCCCGGACTAGCGGGAGGTCCTACGAGCAGTACTTC. Translated: CASSSRTSGRSYEQYF.